A selection of T cell receptor beta chains follows, all from one sample in a study of blood T cell repertoires in COVID-19. The data were produced by immunoSEQ multiplex PCR, yet TCRdb's version contains in-frame clones alone and is incomplete. Of some 390,000 clones in the sample, around 87% were seen once. The material sequenced was peripheral blood. The receptors were gathered from a woman in her sixties with COVID-19, enrolled during active disease. The CDR3 runs from the conserved cysteine through the conserved F or W. A D gene is named only where the DNA matches it firmly. The size of a clone is reported for some rows only, either as once, few or many, or as a class for expanded clones.

>TRBJ2-1|TRBV25-1|TRBD2|.
CASRFSGGPYNEQFF
TGTGCCAGCAGGTTTAGCGGGGGGCCGTACAATGAGCAGTTCTTC
>TRBJ2-7|TRBV5-4|TRBD1|.
CASSLGTTGVDSYEQYF
TGTGCCAGCAGCTTGGGGACGACAGGGGTAGATTCCTACGAGCAGTACTTC
>TRBJ2-7|TRBV28|TRBD1|.
CASSNRDRGRYEQYF
TGTGCCAGCAGTAACAGGGACAGGGGTAGATACGAGCAGTACTTC
>TRBJ1-1|TRBV27|.|.
CASSSRGNTEAFF
TGTGCCAGCAGTTCTAGGGGGAACACTGAAGCTTTCTTT
>TRBJ1-3|TRBV3-1/TRBV3-2|.|.
CASSQGTPGNTIYF
TGTGCCAGCAGCCAGGGGACTCCCGGAAACACCATATATTTT
>TRBJ2-7|TRBV19|TRBD1|.
CASSDRRRSYEQYF
TGTGCCAGTTCGGACAGGCGTCGCTCCTACGAGCAGTACTTC
>TRBJ1-1|TRBV5-1|.|.
CASSSRYPEAFF
TGCGCCAGCAGCTCCAGGTATCCTGAAGCTTTCTTT
>TRBJ2-7|TRBV5-1|.|few
CASSSRTLSYEQYF
TGCGCCAGCAGCTCTAGGACTCTCTCCTACGAGCAGTACTTC
>TRBJ1-3|TRBV2|TRBD1|.
CASSAGQSSGNTIYF
TGTGCCAGCAGTGCGGGACAGTCCTCTGGAAACACCATATATTTT
>TRBJ2-6|TRBV19|.|.
CASSLPQNNGIRTGANVLTF
TGTGCCAGTAGTCTCCCCCAGAACAACGGGATCCGGACTGGGGCCAACGTCCTGACTTTC
>TRBJ1-6|TRBV3-1/TRBV3-2|.|.
CASSQGADSPLHF
TGTGCCAGCAGCCAAGGTGCGGATTCACCCCTCCACTTT
>TRBJ2-2|TRBV11-2|.|.
CASSLLDGANTGELFF
TGTGCCAGCAGCTTACTTGACGGAGCGAACACCGGGGAGCTGTTTTTT
>TRBJ2-7|TRBV2|TRBD1|few
CASSEQGAFEQYF
TGTGCCAGCAGTGAACAGGGGGCTTTCGAGCAGTACTTC
>TRBJ2-4|TRBV6-5|.|few
CASSTGPLAKNIQYF
TGTGCCAGCAGTACAGGACCGTTAGCCAAAAACATTCAGTACTTC